This T cell receptor beta chain came from a study of blood T cell repertoires in COVID-19. Across the whole study: T cells, B-cell-depleted T cells, or PBMCs supplied cDNA or gDNA.

This CDR3 contains 15 residues. V was clipped by 4 bases and J by 2 bases; unmatched bases: 5. CDR1 and CDR2 (germline): SGHTA, FQGNSA. TCRdb's copy holds only in-frame clones and misses some; the assay was immunoSEQ multiplex PCR. The table has about 26,000 clones, roughly nine tenths seen once. The origin of this receptor is a human donor in a cohort sampled during active COVID-19. The V and J genes are TRBV7-2 and TRBJ2-1, with TRBD1 identical over 7 bases. The specimen sequenced was peripheral blood. Here the CDR3 reads CASSSTGAAYNEQFF. The CDR3 DNA reads as TGTGCCAGCAGCTCCACAGGGGCGGCCTACAATGAGCAGTTCTTC.